What follows describes a single T cell receptor (beta chain). Its antigen is unknown. V lost 0 bases, J lost 1 base, and 9 bases stayed unmatched. The CDR3 spans 18 residues. CDR1 is LGHNA, CDR2 YNFKEQ, per germline. In the PCR, 60 Vbeta and 13 Jbeta primers were used. Profiled with immunoSEQ multiplex PCR; TCRdb holds only in-frame clones, not every one. Of 150,000 to 200,000 clones in the sample, over 60% were seen once. This record belongs to a study of cytomegalovirus exposure and HLA in healthy donors. Points from the study as a whole: It was reported in a later analysis that an Asian-associated ancestry cluster showed fewer N-insertions than the approximately 670-donor mean.

The source is a woman between 50 and 59 years old in good health and CMV-seronegative. Sequencing used PBMCs. The J gene is TRBJ2-7, the V gene TRBV4-2, with 10 bases fitting TRBD2. The CDR3 is CASSQDLPGTSDSYEQYF. The CDR3 nucleotides are TGTGCCAGCAGCCAAGACCTTCCCGGGACTAGCGATTCCTACGAGCAGTACTTC.